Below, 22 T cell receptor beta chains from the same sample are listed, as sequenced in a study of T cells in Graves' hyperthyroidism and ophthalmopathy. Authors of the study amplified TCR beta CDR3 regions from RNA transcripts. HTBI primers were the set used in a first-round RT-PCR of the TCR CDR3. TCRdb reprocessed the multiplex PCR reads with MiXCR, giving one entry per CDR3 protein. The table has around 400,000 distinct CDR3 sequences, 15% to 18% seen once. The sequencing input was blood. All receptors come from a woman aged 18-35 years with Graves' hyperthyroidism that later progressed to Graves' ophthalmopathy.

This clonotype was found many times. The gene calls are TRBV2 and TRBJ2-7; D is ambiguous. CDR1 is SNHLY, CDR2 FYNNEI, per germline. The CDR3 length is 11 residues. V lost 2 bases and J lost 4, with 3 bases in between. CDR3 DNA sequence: TGTGCCAGCAGTGAACTATACGAGCAGTACTTC. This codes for CASSELYEQYF.

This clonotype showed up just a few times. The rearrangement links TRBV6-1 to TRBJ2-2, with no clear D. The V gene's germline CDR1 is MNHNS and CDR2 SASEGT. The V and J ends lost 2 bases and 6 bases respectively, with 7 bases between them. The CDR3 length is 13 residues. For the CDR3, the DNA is TGTGCCAGCAGTGAATGGGTTTCCGGGGAGCTGTTTTTT. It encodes CASSEWVSGELFF.

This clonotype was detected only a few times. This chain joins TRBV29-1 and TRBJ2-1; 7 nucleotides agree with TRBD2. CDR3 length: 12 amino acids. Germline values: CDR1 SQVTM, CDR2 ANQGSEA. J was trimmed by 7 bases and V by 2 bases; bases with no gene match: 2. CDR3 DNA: TGCAGCGTTGAACAGGGAGGGAATGAGCAGTTCTTC. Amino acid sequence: CSVEQGGNEQFF.

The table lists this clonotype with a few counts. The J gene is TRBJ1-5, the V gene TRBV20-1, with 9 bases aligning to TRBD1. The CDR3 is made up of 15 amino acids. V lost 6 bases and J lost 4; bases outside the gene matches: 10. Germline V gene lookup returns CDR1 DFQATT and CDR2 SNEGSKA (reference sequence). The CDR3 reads CSAKTPGQGNQPQHF. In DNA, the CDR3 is TGCAGTGCCAAAACCCCGGGACAGGGTAATCAGCCCCAGCATTTT.

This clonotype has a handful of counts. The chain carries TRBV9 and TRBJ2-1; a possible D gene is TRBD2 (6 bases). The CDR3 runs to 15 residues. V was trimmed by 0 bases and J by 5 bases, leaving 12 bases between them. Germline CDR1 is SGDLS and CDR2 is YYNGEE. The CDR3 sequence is CASSVVGGMHNEQFF. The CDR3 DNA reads TGTGCCAGCAGCGTAGTGGGGGGAATGCACAATGAGCAGTTCTTC.

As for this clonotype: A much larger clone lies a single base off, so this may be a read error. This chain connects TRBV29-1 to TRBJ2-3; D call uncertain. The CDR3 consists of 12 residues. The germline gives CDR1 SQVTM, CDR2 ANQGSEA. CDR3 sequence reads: CSVEAPTDTQCF. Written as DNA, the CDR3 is TGCAGCGTTGAAGCCCCCACAGATACGCAGTGTTTT.

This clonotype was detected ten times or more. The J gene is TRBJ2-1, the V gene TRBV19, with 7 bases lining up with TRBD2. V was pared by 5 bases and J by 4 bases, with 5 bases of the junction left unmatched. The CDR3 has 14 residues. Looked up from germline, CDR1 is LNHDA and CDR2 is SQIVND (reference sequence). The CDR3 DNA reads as TGTGCCAGTAGTGGACCGGGAGGATACAATGAGCAGTTCTTC. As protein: CASSGPGGYNEQFF.

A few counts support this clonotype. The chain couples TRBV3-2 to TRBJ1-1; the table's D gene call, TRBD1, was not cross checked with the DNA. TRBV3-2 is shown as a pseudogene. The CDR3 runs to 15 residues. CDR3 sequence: CASSSTGGVSAEAFF. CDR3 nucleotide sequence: TGTGCCAGCAGTTCGACAGGGGGTGTAAGTGCTGAAGCTTTCTTT.

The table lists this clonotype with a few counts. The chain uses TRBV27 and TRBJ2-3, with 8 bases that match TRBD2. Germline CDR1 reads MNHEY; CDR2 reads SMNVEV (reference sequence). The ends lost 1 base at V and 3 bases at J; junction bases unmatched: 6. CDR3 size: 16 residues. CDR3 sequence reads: CASSLLAGSITDTQYF. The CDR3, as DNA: TGTGCCAGCAGTTTATTAGCGGGAAGTATAACAGATACGCAGTATTTT.

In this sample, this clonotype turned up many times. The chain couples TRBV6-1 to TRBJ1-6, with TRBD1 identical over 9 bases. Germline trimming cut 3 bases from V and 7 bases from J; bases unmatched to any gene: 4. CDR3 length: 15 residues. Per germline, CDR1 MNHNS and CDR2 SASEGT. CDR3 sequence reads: CASSELDRGNSPLHF. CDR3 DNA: TGTGCCAGCAGTGAGCTCGACAGGGGGAATTCACCCCTCCACTTT.

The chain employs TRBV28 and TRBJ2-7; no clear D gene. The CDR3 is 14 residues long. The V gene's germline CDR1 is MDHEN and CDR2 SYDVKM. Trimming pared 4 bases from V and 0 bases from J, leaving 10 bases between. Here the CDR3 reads CASSSAGHSYEQYF. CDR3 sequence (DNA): TGTGCCAGCAGTTCGGCTGGTCACTCCTACGAGCAGTACTTC.

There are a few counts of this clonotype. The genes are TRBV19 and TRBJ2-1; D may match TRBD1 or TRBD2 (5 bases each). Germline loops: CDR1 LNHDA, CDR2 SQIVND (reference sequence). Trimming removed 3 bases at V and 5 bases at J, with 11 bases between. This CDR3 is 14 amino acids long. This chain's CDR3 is CASSMREGNNEQFF. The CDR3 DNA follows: TGTGCCAGTAGTATGAGAGAGGGGAACAATGAGCAGTTCTTC.

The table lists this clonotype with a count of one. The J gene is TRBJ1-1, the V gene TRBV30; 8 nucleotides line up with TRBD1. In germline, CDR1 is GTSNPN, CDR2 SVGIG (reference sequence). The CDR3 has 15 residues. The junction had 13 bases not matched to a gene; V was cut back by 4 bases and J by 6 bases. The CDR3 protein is CAWMYFGTGSPEAFF. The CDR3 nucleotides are TGTGCCTGGATGTATTTCGGGACAGGTTCTCCTGAAGCTTTCTTT. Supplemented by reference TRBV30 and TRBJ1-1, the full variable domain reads SQTIHQWPATLVQPVGSPLSLECTVEGTSNPNLYWYRQAAGRGLQLLFYSVGIGQISSEVPQNLSASRPQDRQFILSSKKLLLSDSGFYLCAWMYFGTGSPEAFFGQGTRLTVV.

The CDR3 region is CSAQGLAGTGELFF. CDR3 DNA sequence: TGCAGCGCCCAGGGACTAGCTGGCACCGGGGAGCTGTTTTTT. The chain employs TRBV29-1 and TRBJ2-2; TRBD2 aligns across 9 bases. V trimming: 7 bases; J trimming: 4 bases; junction bases outside the gene matches: 7. This CDR3 is 14 amino acids long. Germline assignment: CDR1 SQVTM and CDR2 ANQGSEA.

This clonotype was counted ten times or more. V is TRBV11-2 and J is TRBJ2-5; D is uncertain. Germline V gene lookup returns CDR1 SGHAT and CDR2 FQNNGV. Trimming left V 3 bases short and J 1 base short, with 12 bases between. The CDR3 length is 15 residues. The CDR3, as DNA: TGTGCCAGCAGCTTTCCCTCAAGGGCCCAAGAGACCCAGTACTTC. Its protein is CASSFPSRAQETQYF.

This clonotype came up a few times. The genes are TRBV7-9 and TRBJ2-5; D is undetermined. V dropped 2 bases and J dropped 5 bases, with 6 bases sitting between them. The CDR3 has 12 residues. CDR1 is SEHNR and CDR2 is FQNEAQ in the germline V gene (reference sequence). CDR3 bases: TGTGCCAGCAGCTTACTTTCGGAGACCCAGTACTTC. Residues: CASSLLSETQYF.

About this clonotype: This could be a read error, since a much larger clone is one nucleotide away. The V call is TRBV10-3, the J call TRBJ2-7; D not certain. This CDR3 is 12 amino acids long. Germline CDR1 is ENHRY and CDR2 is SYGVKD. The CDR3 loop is CATSEDVGEQYF. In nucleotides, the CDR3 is TGTGCCACCAGTGAGGATGTCGGGGAGCAGTACTTC.

The CDR3 DNA reads as TGTGCCAGCAGTTTCAGGACAGGTAGCAATCAGCCCCAGCATTTT. Protein sequence: CASSFRTGSNQPQHF. The chain has TRBV27 and TRBJ1-5, with TRBD1 matching over 7 bases. Unmatched junction bases numbered 2, after V lost 3 bases and J lost 0 bases. The germline V gene has CDR1 MNHEY and CDR2 SMNVEV (reference sequence). The CDR3 spans 15 residues.

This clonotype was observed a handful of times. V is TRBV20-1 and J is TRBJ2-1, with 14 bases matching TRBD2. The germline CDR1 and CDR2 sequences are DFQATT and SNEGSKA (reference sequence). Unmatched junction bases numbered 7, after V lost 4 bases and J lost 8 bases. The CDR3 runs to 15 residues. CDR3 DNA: TGCAGTGCTAAAGAGGGGACTAGCGGGAGAGATGAGCAGTTCTTC. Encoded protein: CSAKEGTSGRDEQFF.

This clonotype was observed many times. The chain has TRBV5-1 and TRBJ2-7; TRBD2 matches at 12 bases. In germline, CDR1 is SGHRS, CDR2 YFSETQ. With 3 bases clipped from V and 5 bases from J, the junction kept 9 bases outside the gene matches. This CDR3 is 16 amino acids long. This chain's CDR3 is CASSSLLAGGGHEQYF. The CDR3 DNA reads TGCGCCAGCAGCTCACTACTAGCGGGAGGAGGGCACGAGCAGTACTTC.

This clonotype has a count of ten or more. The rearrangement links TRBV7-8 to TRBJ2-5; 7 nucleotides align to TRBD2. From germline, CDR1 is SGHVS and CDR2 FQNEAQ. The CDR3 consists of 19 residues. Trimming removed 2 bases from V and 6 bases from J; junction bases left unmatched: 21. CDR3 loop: CASSLLFYWRERAAQTQYF. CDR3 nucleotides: TGTGCCAGCAGCTTATTATTCTACTGGCGGGAGAGGGCTGCGCAGACCCAGTACTTC. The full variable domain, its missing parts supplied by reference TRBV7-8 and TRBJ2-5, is GAGVSQSPRYKVAKRGQDVALRCDPISGHVSLFWYQQALGQGPEFLTYFQNEAQLDKSGLPSDRFFAERPEGSVSTLKIQRTQQEDSAVYLCASSLLFYWRERAAQTQYFGPGTRLLVL.

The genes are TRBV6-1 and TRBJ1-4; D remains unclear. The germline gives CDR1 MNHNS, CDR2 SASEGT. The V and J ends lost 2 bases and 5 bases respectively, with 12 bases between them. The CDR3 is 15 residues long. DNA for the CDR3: TGTGCCAGCAGTGAACAGCCGGCGATCAATGAAAAACTGTTTTTT. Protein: CASSEQPAINEKLFF.